This TCR beta chain was found in a study of cytomegalovirus exposure and HLA in healthy donors. About this clone itself: Its matching antigen is unknown.

The PCR used 60 Vbeta and 13 Jbeta primers. Profiled with immunoSEQ multiplex PCR; TCRdb holds only in-frame clones, not every one. Of 150,000 to 250,000 clones listed, about 80% are singletons. Study results and limitations: Immune exposure information comprised only CMV serostatus.

What was sequenced was PBMCs. The sequence came from a man aged 30-40 years in good health and CMV-seronegative.

This CDR3 is CASSTGLVDLEQYF. The CDR3 DNA is TGTGCCAGCAGCACAGGACTAGTGGATCTCGAGCAGTACTTC. The chain joins TRBV5-4 to TRBJ2-7; 7 bases map to TRBD2. This CDR3 has 14 residues. Per germline, CDR1 SGHNT and CDR2 YYREEE (reference sequence). J lost 6 bases, V lost 4 bases, and 10 bases had no gene match.